This passage covers 28 T cell receptor beta chains from one sample sequenced in a study of neoadjuvant nivolumab and ipilimumab in lung cancer. Here immunoSEQ multiplex PCR was the method, and the copy in TCRdb shows in-frame clones only, minus some. The sample yields tens of thousands of clones, around 89% seen once. Sequencing used blood, obtained before neoadjuvant nivolumab, alone or with ipilimumab. The receptors stem from an adult with non-small cell lung cancer. Some clones in this sample may be carry-over from other donors' samples.

The chain combines TRBV7-2 with TRBJ2-2, with D unresolved. Germline V gene sequence: CDR1 SGHTA, CDR2 FQGNSA. CDR3 length: 15 amino acids. V lost 2 bases and J 2 bases, leaving 9 bases between the germline ends. The CDR3 protein is CASSLNPLNTGELFF. CDR3 nucleotides: TGTGCCAGCAGCTTAAACCCCTTAAACACCGGGGAGCTGTTTTTT.

The gene calls are TRBV7-2 and TRBJ2-4; D may be TRBD1 (6 bases). V was trimmed by 4 bases and J by 0 bases, leaving 19 bases between them. In germline, CDR1 is SGHTA, CDR2 FQGNSA. The CDR3 has 18 residues. CDR3 in amino acids: CASSYPRAGALAKNIQYF. In DNA form, the CDR3 reads TGTGCCAGCAGCTATCCCCGCGCAGGGGCTCTAGCCAAAAACATTCAGTACTTC.

This chain links TRBV5-4 with TRBJ1-4, with TRBD1 matching over 8 bases. This CDR3 is built from 14 residues. From germline, CDR1 is SGHNT and CDR2 YYREEE (reference sequence). The V and J ends lost 2 bases and 8 bases, in that order; junction bases with no gene match: 5. CDR3 in amino acids: CASSLQGVREKLFF. CDR3 DNA: TGTGCCAGCAGCTTACAGGGGGTTCGGGAAAAACTGTTTTTT.

This sequence joins TRBV11-2 and TRBJ2-5, with D perhaps TRBD1 (6 bases). Germline V CDR1 and CDR2: SGHAT, FQNNGV. There are 13 residues in the CDR3. V shed 6 bases and J shed 2 bases, with 10 bases lying between them. The CDR3 bases are TGTGCCAGCAGTCCTGGACAGCAAGAGACCCAGTACTTC. It is translated as CASSPGQQETQYF.

The rearrangement links TRBV18 to TRBJ2-5; D is unresolved. Germline CDR1 and CDR2: KGHSH and LQKENI. The V end lost 1 base, the J end lost 3 bases, and 0 bases lay between the germline ends. The CDR3 length is 11 residues. CDR3 residues: CASSPQETQYF. The CDR3 DNA reads as TGTGCCAGCTCACCACAAGAGACCCAGTACTTC.

This chain links TRBV7-2 with TRBJ1-1; D is unclear. Trimming pared 0 bases from V and 1 base from J, leaving 3 bases between. Germline V CDR1 and CDR2: SGHTA, FQGNSA. The CDR3 extends over 13 amino acids. CDR3 in DNA: TGTGCCAGCAGCTTAGCGGGGAACACTGAAGCTTTCTTT. It translates to CASSLAGNTEAFF.

The genes are TRBV7-2 and TRBJ2-3; D remains unclear. This CDR3 is 13 amino acids long. V gave up 5 bases and J gave up 2 bases, with 8 bases separating them. CDR1 SGHTA and CDR2 FQGNSA come from the germline V gene. The CDR3 DNA sequence: TGTGCCAGCAGCCTCTCAATCACAGATACGCAGTATTTT. It yields the protein CASSLSITDTQYF.

V and J are TRBV5-4 and TRBJ2-5; 7 nucleotides align to TRBD1. CDR3 length: 14 amino acids. The germline V gene has CDR1 SGHNT and CDR2 YYREEE (reference sequence). J was trimmed by 3 bases and V by 5 bases; bases with no gene match: 7. As DNA, the CDR3 is TGTGCCAGCAGAAGACAGGGAGTGGAAGAGACCCAGTACTTC. It codes for CASRRQGVEETQYF.

V usage is TRBV5-4 and J usage is TRBJ2-1, with 16 bases aligning to TRBD2. V gave up 4 bases and J gave up 1 base; unmatched junction bases: 8. The CDR3 loop spans 19 amino acids. CDR1 and CDR2 (germline): SGHNT, YYREEE (reference sequence). This chain's CDR3 is CASSPDGTSGRVSYNEQFF. CDR3 coding DNA: TGTGCCAGCAGCCCAGACGGGACTAGCGGGAGGGTTTCCTACAATGAGCAGTTCTTC.

The count of this clone is one. The chain has TRBV7-9 and TRBJ2-3; 8 bases fit TRBD2. The V and J ends lost 5 bases and 0 bases, in that order; junction bases with no gene match: 7. The CDR3 contains 16 residues. Germline V gene lookup returns CDR1 SEHNR and CDR2 FQNEAQ (reference sequence). CDR3 coding DNA: TGTGCCAGCAGCCCGTGGGGCGGGGGGAGCACAGATACGCAGTATTTT. Translating gives CASSPWGGGSTDTQYF.

The genes are TRBV27 and TRBJ1-1; a possible D gene is TRBD1 (5 bases). Looked up from germline, CDR1 is MNHEY and CDR2 is SMNVEV (reference sequence). CDR3 size: 14 residues. The V end lost 7 bases, the J end lost 5 bases, and 17 bases lay between the germline ends. The CDR3 loop is CASITQGRETEAFF. CDR3 bases: TGTGCCAGCATTACTCAGGGAAGAGAGACTGAAGCTTTCTTT.

The chain employs TRBV9 and TRBJ2-1, with D possibly TRBD2 on 6 matching bases. The ends were cut back, 0 bases at V and 5 bases at J, with 12 bases in the middle. CDR1 and CDR2 (germline): SGDLS, YYNGEE. The CDR3 spans 15 residues. CDR3 loop: CASSVGGGSDNEQFF. Here the CDR3 DNA reads TGTGCCAGCAGCGTAGGAGGAGGGAGTGACAATGAGCAGTTCTTC. Full variable domain (rest looked up from reference TRBV9 and TRBJ2-1): DSGVTQTPKHLITATGQRVTLRCSPRSGDLSVYWYQQSLDQGLQFLIQYYNGEERAKGNILERFSAQQFPDLHSELNLSSLELGDSALYFCASSVGGGSDNEQFFGPGTRLTVL.

This clone has more than one count but fewer than ten. This sequence joins TRBV14 and TRBJ2-5; possibly TRBD1 for D (5 bases). This CDR3 has 15 residues. Trimming took off 4 bases at V and 4 bases at J, with 16 bases between the two ends. Germline-derived CDR1 and CDR2 are SGHDN and FVKESK. This CDR3 is CASSPLGVGRETQYF. The CDR3 region has the DNA TGTGCCAGCAGCCCTCTAGGGGTAGGCCGAGAGACCCAGTACTTC. The full variable domain, rest sourced from reference TRBV14 and TRBJ2-5, is EAGVTQFPSHSVIEKGQTVTLRCDPISGHDNLYWYRRVMGKEIKFLLHFVKESKQDESGMPNNRFLAERTGGTYSTLKVQPAELEDSGVYFCASSPLGVGRETQYFGPGTRLLVL.

The chain recombines TRBV20-1 with TRBJ1-1; D is ambiguous. The CDR3 extends over 10 amino acids. Trimming shortened V by 6 bases and J by 5 bases, and 7 bases separated the two germline ends. The germline CDR1 and CDR2 sequences are DFQATT and SNEGSKA (reference sequence). CDR3 sequence reads: CSAEETEAFF. In DNA, the CDR3 is TGCAGTGCCGAGGAAACTGAAGCTTTCTTT.

The V call is TRBV6-4, the J call TRBJ2-2; 7 nucleotides match TRBD1. CDR1 and CDR2 from the germline V gene are MRHNA and SNTAGT. The junction had 5 bases not matched to a gene; V was cut back by 5 bases and J by 5 bases. CDR3 length: 14 amino acids. Written as DNA, the CDR3 is TGTGCCAGCAGTCCCGGGACAGAGACCGGGGAGCTGTTTTTT. It codes for CASSPGTETGELFF.

The chain couples TRBV18 to TRBJ2-7; 7 nucleotides align to TRBD1. This CDR3 contains 12 residues. Trimming at V came to 3 bases and at J to 5 bases, leaving 1 base not matched to a gene. CDR1 is KGHSH and CDR2 is LQKENI in the germline V gene. The CDR3 spells CASSPDRDEQYF. The CDR3 DNA reads TGTGCCAGCTCACCCGACAGGGACGAGCAGTACTTC. The variable domain in full, with the rest retrieved from reference TRBV18 and TRBJ2-7, is NAGVMQNPRHLVRRRGQEARLRCSPMKGHSHVYWYRQLPEEGLKFMVYLQKENIIDESGMPKERFSAEFPKEGPSILRIQQVVRGDSAAYFCASSPDRDEQYFGPGTRLTVT.

Regarding this clone: Compared with germline, one end of the junction differs, possibly owing to a read error. The chain carries TRBV18 and TRBJ1-1; 7 nucleotides align to TRBD1. Germline V gene lookup returns CDR1 KGHSH and CDR2 LQKENI. CDR3 length equals 15 residues. CDR3 in amino acids: CASSPPDRANAEAFF. CDR3 in DNA: TGTGCCAGCTCACCCCCCGACAGGGCGAACGCTGAAGCTTTCTTT.

The V gene is TRBV19, the J gene TRBJ2-5; no definite D call. The germline gives CDR1 LNHDA, CDR2 SQIVND (reference sequence). V was shortened by 2 bases and J by 4 bases, with 14 bases between the two germline ends. This CDR3 contains 15 residues. CDR3 region: CASSIKALTGETQYF. The CDR3 DNA follows: TGTGCCAGTAGTATAAAGGCTCTAACGGGAGAGACCCAGTACTTC.

The chain carries TRBV19 and TRBJ1-2; 7 bases line up with TRBD1. V was clipped by 5 bases and J by 7 bases; unmatched bases: 4. Germline assignment: CDR1 LNHDA and CDR2 SQIVND (reference sequence). The CDR3 length is 12 residues. The CDR3 is CASSDRVAGYTF. The CDR3 nucleotides are TGTGCCAGTAGTGACAGGGTAGCTGGCTACACCTTC.

This clone was observed a handful of times. The rearrangement links TRBV7-8 to TRBJ2-1; no reliable D call. The length of the CDR3 is 11 residues. CDR1 is SGHVS and CDR2 is FQNEAQ in the germline V gene. V lost 2 bases and J 8 bases, leaving 4 bases between the germline ends. The CDR3 is CASSLNDEQFF. In DNA, the CDR3 is TGTGCCAGCAGCTTAAACGATGAGCAGTTCTTC.

J is TRBJ2-7 and V is TRBV5-4; D might be TRBD2 (6 bases). CDR3 size: 13 residues. Germline V gene lookup returns CDR1 SGHNT and CDR2 YYREEE (reference sequence). The V end was cut by 4 bases, the J end by 2 bases, with 10 bases between. CDR3 sequence reads: CASSQGLPYEQYF. The CDR3 region has the DNA TGTGCCAGCAGCCAGGGACTCCCCTACGAGCAGTACTTC.

In nucleotides, the CDR3 is TGTGCCAGCAGCAGGGACTATGGCTACACCTTC. Protein: CASSRDYGYTF. This chain joins TRBV7-2 and TRBJ1-2; D remains unclear. The V end was cut by 5 bases, the J end by 3 bases, with 4 bases between. The CDR3 runs to 11 residues. The V gene's germline CDR1 is SGHTA and CDR2 FQGNSA.

V and J are TRBV5-1 and TRBJ1-2, with D maybe TRBD1 (6 bases). The CDR3 is 14 amino acids. Deletions cut 4 bases from V and 2 bases from J, with 12 bases between. The germline V gene encodes CDR1 SGHRS and CDR2 YFSETQ. CDR3 bases: TGCGCCAGCAGCGCGTCGGGGGCGAACTATGGCTACACCTTC. This gives the protein CASSASGANYGYTF.

The rearrangement links TRBV29-1 to TRBJ1-2; D remains unclear. This CDR3 has 13 amino acids. Germline-derived CDR1 and CDR2 are SQVTM and ANQGSEA. V lost 0 bases, J lost 8 bases, and 13 bases lay in between. The CDR3 here is CSVEDYREKGYTF. Written as DNA, the CDR3 is TGCAGCGTTGAAGATTACCGGGAGAAGGGCTACACCTTC.

This chain links TRBV6-1 with TRBJ2-5; 10 bases match TRBD2. There are 14 residues in the CDR3. J lost 5 bases, V lost 6 bases, and 6 bases had no gene match. Germline values: CDR1 MNHNS, CDR2 SASEGT. The CDR3 DNA follows: TGTGCCAGCAGGATGGGACTAGCGACCGAGACCCAGTACTTC. This translates into CASRMGLATETQYF.

The genes are TRBV4-1 and TRBJ2-3, with D unresolved. This CDR3 is 14 amino acids long. The germline gives CDR1 MGHRA, CDR2 YSYEKL. Trimming cost V 0 bases and J 4 bases, with 8 bases left between them. The CDR3: CASSQDPASDTQYF. CDR3 sequence (DNA): TGCGCCAGCAGCCAAGATCCAGCCTCAGATACGCAGTATTTT.

This clone has just one count. This chain links TRBV7-9 with TRBJ2-1; D gene unclear. V gave up 7 bases and J gave up 10 bases, with 11 bases separating them. CDR3 length: 11 residues. Germline loops: CDR1 SEHNR, CDR2 FQNEAQ (reference sequence). The chain's CDR3 is CASTPGDEQFF. The CDR3 nucleotides read TGTGCCAGCACCCCGGGTGACGAGCAGTTCTTC.

The chain is built from TRBV6-5 and TRBJ2-7; 10 bases are shared with TRBD2. Per the germline V gene, CDR1 is MNHEY and CDR2 is SVGAGI. This CDR3 spans 14 amino acids. The trim removed 2 bases at V and 7 bases at J, leaving 5 bases unmatched. CDR3: CASSYPPGLAEQYF. The CDR3 DNA is TGTGCCAGCAGTTACCCCCCGGGACTAGCGGAGCAGTACTTC.